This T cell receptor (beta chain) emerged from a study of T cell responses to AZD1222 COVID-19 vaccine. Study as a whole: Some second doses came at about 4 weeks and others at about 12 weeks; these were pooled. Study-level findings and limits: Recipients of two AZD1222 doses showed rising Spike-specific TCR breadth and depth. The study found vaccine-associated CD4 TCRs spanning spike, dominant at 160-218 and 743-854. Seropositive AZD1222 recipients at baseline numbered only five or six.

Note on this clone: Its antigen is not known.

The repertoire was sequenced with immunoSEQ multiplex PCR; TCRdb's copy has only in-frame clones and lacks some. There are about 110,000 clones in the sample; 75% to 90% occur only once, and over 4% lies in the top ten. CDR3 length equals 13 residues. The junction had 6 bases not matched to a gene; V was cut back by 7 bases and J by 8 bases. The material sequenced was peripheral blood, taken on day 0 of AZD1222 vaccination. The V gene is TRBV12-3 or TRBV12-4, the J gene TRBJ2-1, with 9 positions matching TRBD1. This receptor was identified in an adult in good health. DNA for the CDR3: TGTGCCAGCACCGCCACAGGGGGCGATGAGCAGTTCTTC. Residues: CASTATGGDEQFF.